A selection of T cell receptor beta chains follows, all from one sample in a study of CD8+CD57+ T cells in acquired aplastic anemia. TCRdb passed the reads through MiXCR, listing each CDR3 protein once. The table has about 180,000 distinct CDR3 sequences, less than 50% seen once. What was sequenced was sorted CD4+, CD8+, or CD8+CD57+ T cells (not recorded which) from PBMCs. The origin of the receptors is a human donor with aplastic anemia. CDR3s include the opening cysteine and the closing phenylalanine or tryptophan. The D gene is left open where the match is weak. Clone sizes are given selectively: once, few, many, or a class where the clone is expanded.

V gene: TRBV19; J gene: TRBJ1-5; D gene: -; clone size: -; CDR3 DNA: TGTGCCAGTAGTACAGACTTGGGCAATCAGCCCCAGCATTTT; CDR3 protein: CASSTDLGNQPQHF
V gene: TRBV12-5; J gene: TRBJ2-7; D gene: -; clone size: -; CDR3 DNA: TGTGCTAGTGGTTGGTTTGGGGAGCAGTACTTC; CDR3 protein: CASGWFGEQYF
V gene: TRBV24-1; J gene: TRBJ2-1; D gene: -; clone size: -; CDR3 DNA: TGTGCCACCAGTGATGGGACCCCCTACAATGAGCAGTTCTTC; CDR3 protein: CATSDGTPYNEQFF
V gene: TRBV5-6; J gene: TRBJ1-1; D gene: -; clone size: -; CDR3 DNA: TGTGCCAGCAGCCCCGATGTGACTGAAGCTTTCTTT; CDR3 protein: CASSPDVTEAFF
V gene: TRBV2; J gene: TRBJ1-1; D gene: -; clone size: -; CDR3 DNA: TGTGCCAGCAGTGAGGGGACTTTGGGGACCGCTGAAGCTTTCTTT; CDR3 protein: CASSEGTLGTAEAFF
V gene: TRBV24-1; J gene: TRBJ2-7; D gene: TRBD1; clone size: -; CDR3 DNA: TGTGCCAGCAGCTTAGCCCGACAGGGGCTCGAGCAGTACTTC; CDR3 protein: CASSLARQGLEQYF
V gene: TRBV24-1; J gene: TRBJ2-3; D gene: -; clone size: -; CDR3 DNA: TGTGCCACCAGTGGACTAGGGACAGATACGCAGTATTTT; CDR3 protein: CATSGLGTDTQYF
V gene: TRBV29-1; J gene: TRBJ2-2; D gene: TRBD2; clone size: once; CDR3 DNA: TGCAGCGTTGACATCGGGACTAGCGGCTACACCGGGGAGCTGTTTTTT; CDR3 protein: CSVDIGTSGYTGELFF
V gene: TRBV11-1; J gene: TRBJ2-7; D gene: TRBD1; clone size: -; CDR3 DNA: TGTGCCAGCAGCTACTTGGAGAGGGGGCGTCCGTCCTACGAGCAGTACTTC; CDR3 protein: CASSYLERGRPSYEQYF
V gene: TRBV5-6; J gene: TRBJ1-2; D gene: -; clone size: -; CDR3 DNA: TGTGCCAGCAGCTTGGCCAGGGAGAGTAGCTACACCTTC; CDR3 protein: CASSLARESSYTF
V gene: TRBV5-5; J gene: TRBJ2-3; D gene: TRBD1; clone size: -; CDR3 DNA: TGTGCCAGCAGCTCGGACAGGGTCCCAGATACGCAGTATTTT; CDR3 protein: CASSSDRVPDTQYF
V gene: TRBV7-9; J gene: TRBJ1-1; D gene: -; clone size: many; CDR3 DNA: TGTGCCAGCAGCTTATCCGGGGACACTGAAGCTTTCTTT; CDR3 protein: CASSLSGDTEAFF
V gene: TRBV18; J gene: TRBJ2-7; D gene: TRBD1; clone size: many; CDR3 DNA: TGTGCCAGCTCACCCTCCGGGACAGGGACCTACGAGCAGTACTTC; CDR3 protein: CASSPSGTGTYEQYF
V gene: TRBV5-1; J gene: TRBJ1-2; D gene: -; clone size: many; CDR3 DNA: TGCGCCAGCAGCTTGACAAGAAATGGCTACACCTTC; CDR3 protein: CASSLTRNGYTF
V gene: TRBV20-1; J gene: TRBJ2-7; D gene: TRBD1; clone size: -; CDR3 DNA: TGCAGTGCTAGACAGGGGGTCTACGAGCAGTACTTC; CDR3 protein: CSARQGVYEQYF
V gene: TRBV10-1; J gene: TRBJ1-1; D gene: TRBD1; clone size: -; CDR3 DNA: TGCGCCAGCAGTGAGTACCCCGGACAGGGGGACACTGAAGCTTTCTTT; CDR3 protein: CASSEYPGQGDTEAFF
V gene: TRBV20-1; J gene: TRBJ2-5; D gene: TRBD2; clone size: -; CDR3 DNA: TGCAGTGCAAGAAAGCCTAGCGGGGGGAGAGAGACCCAGTACTTC; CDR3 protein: CSARKPSGGRETQYF
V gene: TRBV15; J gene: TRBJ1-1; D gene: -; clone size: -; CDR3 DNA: TGTGCCACCAGCAGAGTTAGGGCTATGAACACTGAAGCTTTCTTT; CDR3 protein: CATSRVRAMNTEAFF
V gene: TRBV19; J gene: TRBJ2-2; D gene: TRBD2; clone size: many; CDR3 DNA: TGTGCCATTGAAGCGGGGGCGAACACCGGGGAGCTGTTTTTT; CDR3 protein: CAIEAGANTGELFF
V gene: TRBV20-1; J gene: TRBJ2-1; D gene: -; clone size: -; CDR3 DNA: TGCAGTGCTAGAGACCTCGGTCATGAGCAGTTCTTC; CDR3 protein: CSARDLGHEQFF
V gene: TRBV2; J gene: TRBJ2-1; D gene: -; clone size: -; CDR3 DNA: TGTGCCAGCTGCGACCCTAACTACAATAAGCAGTTCTTC; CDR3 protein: CASCDPNYNKQFF
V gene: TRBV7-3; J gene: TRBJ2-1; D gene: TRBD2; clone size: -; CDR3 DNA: TGTGCCAGCAGCTTAATCCCCGGGGGACTAGGTAACAATGAGCAGTTCTTC; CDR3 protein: CASSLIPGGLGNNEQFF
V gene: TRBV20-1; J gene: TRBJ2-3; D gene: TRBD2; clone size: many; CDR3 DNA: TGCAGTGCTCTCCAAGCGGGGGGGGGAGATACGCAGTATTTT; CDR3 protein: CSALQAGGGDTQYF
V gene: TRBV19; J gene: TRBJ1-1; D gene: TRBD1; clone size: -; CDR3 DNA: TGTGCCAGTCGCGGACAGGAGTCTGAAGCTTTCTTT; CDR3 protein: CASRGQESEAFF
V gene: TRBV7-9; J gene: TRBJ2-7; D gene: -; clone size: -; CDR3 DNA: TGTGCCAGCAGCTTAGCAGGAGTGTACCCCCCCGAGCAGTACTTC; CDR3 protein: CASSLAGVYPPEQYF
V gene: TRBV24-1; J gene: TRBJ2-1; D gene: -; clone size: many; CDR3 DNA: TGTGCCACCAGTGATTTATCGGCCGGTTCCTACAATGAGCAGTTCTTC; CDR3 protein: CATSDLSAGSYNEQFF
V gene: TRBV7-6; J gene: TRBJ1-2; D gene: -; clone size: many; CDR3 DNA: TGTGCCAGCAGCCCCGGTATGGTGGGGGCCTTGAGCTATGGCTACACCTTC; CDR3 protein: CASSPGMVGALSYGYTF
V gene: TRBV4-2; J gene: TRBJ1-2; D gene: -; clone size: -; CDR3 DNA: TGTGCCAGCAGCCAAGGCCCTGGGGGCTACACCTTC; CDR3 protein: CASSQGPGGYTF
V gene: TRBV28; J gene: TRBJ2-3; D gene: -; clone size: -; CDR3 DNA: TGTGCCAGCAGTTTACCTAGGTATACGCAGTATTTT; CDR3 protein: CASSLPRYTQYF
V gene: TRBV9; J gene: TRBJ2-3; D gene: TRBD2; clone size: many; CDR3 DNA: TGTGCCAGCAGCGCGCGACTAGCGGGGGGGCCGGACACAGATACGCAGTATTTT; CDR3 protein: CASSARLAGGPDTDTQYF
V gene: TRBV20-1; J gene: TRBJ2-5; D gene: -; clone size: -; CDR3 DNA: TGCAGTGCTAGTGGGGGGGCAGAGACCCAGTACTTC; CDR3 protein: CSASGGAETQYF
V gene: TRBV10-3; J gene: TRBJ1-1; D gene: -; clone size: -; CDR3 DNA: TGTGCCATCAGTGCAAGTACAGGGACCACTGAAGCTTTCTTT; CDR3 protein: CAISASTGTTEAFF
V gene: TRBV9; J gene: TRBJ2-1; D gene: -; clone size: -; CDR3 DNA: TGTGCCAGCAGCGAGGACGGGTGGGGAAACAATGAGCAGTTCTTC; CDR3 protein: CASSEDGWGNNEQFF
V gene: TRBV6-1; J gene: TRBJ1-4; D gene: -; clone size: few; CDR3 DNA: TGTGCCAGCAGTGAAGGGTTAGGCAGCGGGATCGAAAAACTGTTTTTT; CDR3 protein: CASSEGLGSGIEKLFF
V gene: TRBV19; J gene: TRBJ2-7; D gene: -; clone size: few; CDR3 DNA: TGTGCCAGTACAAACGGAACCTACGAGCAGTACTTC; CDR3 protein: CASTNGTYEQYF
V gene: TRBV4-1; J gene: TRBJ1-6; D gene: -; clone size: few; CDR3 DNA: TGCGCCAGCAGCCCCGGTTCACCACCCCTCCACTTT; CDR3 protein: CASSPGSPPLHF
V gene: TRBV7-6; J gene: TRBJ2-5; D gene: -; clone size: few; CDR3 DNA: TGTGCCAGCAGCTTTCAAGGCTGGGAGACCCAGTACTTC; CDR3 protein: CASSFQGWETQYF
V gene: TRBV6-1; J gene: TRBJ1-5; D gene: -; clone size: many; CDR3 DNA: TGTGCCAGCAGGCACAGGGACCCTCATCAGCCCCAGCATTTT; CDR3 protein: CASRHRDPHQPQHF
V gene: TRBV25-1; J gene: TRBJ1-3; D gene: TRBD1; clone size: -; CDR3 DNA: TGTGCCACCGGACAGGTCAACACCATATATTTT; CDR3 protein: CATGQVNTIYF
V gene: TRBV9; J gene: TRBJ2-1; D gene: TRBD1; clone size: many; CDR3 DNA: TGTGCCAGCAGCGTACAACAGGGGACGACCAATGAGCAGTTCTTC; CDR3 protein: CASSVQQGTTNEQFF
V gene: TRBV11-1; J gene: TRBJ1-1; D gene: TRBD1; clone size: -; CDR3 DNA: TGTGCCAGCAGCCAGCCCTTGGACAGGGTGAACACTGAAGCTTTCTTT; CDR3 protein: CASSQPLDRVNTEAFF